This T cell receptor (beta chain) was identified in a study of T cells in Graves' hyperthyroidism and ophthalmopathy. Cells are PBMCs isolated from about 10 ml of fresh blood. This clonotype was found many times. Using RNA transcripts as the source, TCR beta CDR3 regions were amplified. Using the HTBI primer set, a first-round RT-PCR was run on the TCR CDR3. TCRdb called the multiplex PCR reads again in MiXCR, with one record for every CDR3 protein. The sample contains more than 500,000 distinct CDR3 sequences, about 16% of which appear only once. Looked up from germline, CDR1 is SNHLY and CDR2 is FYNNEI. The CDR3 has 17 residues. Trimming stripped 1 base from V and 1 base from J, with 16 bases between.

Sequencing was done on a sample of blood. The chain carries TRBV2 and TRBJ2-5; D might be TRBD2 (5 bases). The TCR sequence derives from a woman younger than 45 with Graves' ophthalmopathy. The CDR3 DNA sequence: TGTGCCAGCAGTGAAGAGTCGGCGGGCGTCTCCCAAGAGACCCAGTACTTC. Translation gives CASSEESAGVSQETQYF.